This passage covers 26 T cell receptor beta chains from one sample sequenced in a study of cytomegalovirus exposure and HLA in healthy donors. Assay used: immunoSEQ multiplex PCR; TCRdb lists only in-frame clones, some missing. This table has 140,000 or so clones, roughly 89% appearing once. Material for sequencing was PBMCs. These receptors all stem from a man between 18 and 29 years old in good health and CMV-seropositive.

In its sample, this clone was seen once. This chain connects TRBV9 to TRBJ1-1, with TRBD1 matching 9 bases. The germline V gene has CDR1 SGDLS and CDR2 YYNGEE. The CDR3 covers 15 residues. With 3 bases clipped from V and 5 bases from J, the junction kept 8 bases outside the gene matches. The CDR3 protein is CASSGDGQGSTEAFF. The CDR3 DNA sequence: TGTGCCAGCAGCGGGGATGGACAGGGGAGTACTGAAGCTTTCTTT.

J is TRBJ1-4 and V is TRBV5-1; D perhaps matches TRBD1 (5 bases). The CDR3 covers 14 residues. Germline V lookup: CDR1 SGHRS, CDR2 YFSETQ. With 3 bases removed from V and 8 bases from J, the gap between germline ends came to 14 bases. The CDR3 DNA reads as TGCGCCAGCAGCTCCGGGACTCCTGGGGAAAAACTGTTTTTT. It yields the protein CASSSGTPGEKLFF.

V and J are TRBV7-8 and TRBJ1-4; tentatively, D is TRBD1 (5 bases). The CDR3 runs to 14 residues. Looked up from germline, CDR1 is SGHVS and CDR2 is FQNEAQ. V was clipped by 4 bases and J by 6 bases, with 12 bases between them. CDR3 in DNA: TGTGCCAGCAGCTCCGCAGGGATAGATGAAAAACTGTTTTTT. It encodes CASSSAGIDEKLFF.

The chain joins TRBV10-2 to TRBJ2-5; possible D gene TRBD1, 5 bases. This CDR3 region has 14 residues. Germline lookup yields CDR1 WSHSY and CDR2 SAAADI. V lost 2 bases to trimming and J lost 2 bases, with 9 bases between them. CDR3 amino acids: CASSEGDRQETQYF. In DNA form, the CDR3 reads TGCGCCAGCAGTGAGGGAGACAGACAAGAGACCCAGTACTTC.

The chain joins TRBV30 to TRBJ2-7; D unresolved. Trimming left V 1 base short and J 5 bases short, with 12 bases between. From germline, CDR1 is GTSNPN and CDR2 SVGIG (reference sequence). This CDR3 is built from 13 residues. The CDR3, as DNA: TGTGCCTGGAGTGAGTGGAGTACGGACGAGCAGTACTTC. This codes for CAWSEWSTDEQYF.

The chain links TRBV4-2 to TRBJ2-5; tentative D call: TRBD1 (6 bases). Between the trimmed V and J ends, which lost 0 bases and 3 bases, there was a span of 8 bases. Germline CDR1 LGHNA, CDR2 YNFKEQ. There are 14 residues in the CDR3. The CDR3 region is CASSQEGAEETQYF. The CDR3 DNA is TGTGCCAGCAGCCAAGAGGGGGCAGAAGAGACCCAGTACTTC.

This clone was seen once. The V and J genes are TRBV10-3 and TRBJ1-1; D gene unclear. Germline lookup yields CDR1 ENHRY and CDR2 SYGVKD. Trimming removed 2 bases from V and 0 bases from J, with 4 bases in between. The length of the CDR3 is 13 residues. DNA for the CDR3: TGTGCCATCAGTGAGGAGGTGAACACTGAAGCTTTCTTT. This gives the protein CAISEEVNTEAFF.

The chain uses TRBV7-2 and TRBJ2-7; the match to TRBD1 covers 11 bases. V dropped 3 bases and J dropped 8; count of bases not matched to a gene: 12. Per germline, CDR1 SGHTA and CDR2 FQGNSA. The CDR3 loop spans 16 amino acids. The CDR3 sequence is CASSLGPGTGGGKQYF. CDR3 coding DNA: TGTGCCAGCAGCTTGGGACCCGGGACAGGGGGTGGTAAGCAGTACTTC.

The rearrangement joins TRBV27 to TRBJ1-2; 7 nucleotides line up with TRBD1. Germline CDR1 MNHEY, CDR2 SMNVEV (reference sequence). J gave up 8 bases and V 3 bases, and 9 bases lay outside the gene matches. The CDR3 is 14 residues long. CDR3 coding DNA: TGTGCCAGCAGTTTTCTTGCGGGACAGTTAGGCTACACCTTC. Its translation is CASSFLAGQLGYTF.

The CDR3: CASSPGEYVETQYF. CDR3 DNA: TGTGCCAGCAGTCCAGGGGAATATGTGGAGACCCAGTACTTC. The chain links TRBV5-4 to TRBJ2-5; the D gene is possibly TRBD1 (6 bases). Trimming removed 5 bases from V and 5 bases from J, with 16 bases in between. Germline V gene data show CDR1 as SGHNT and CDR2 as YYREEE (reference sequence). This CDR3 is built from 14 residues. Using reference TRBV5-4 and TRBJ2-5 for the parts outside the CDR3, the full variable domain is ETGVTQSPTHLIKTRGQQVTLRCSSQSGHNTVSWYQQALGQGPQFIFQYYREEENGRGNFPPRFSGLQFPNYSSELNVNALELDDSALYLCASSPGEYVETQYFGPGTRLLVL.

This chain connects TRBV5-1 to TRBJ2-3; TRBD1 matches 9 bases. Per the germline V gene, CDR1 is SGHRS and CDR2 is YFSETQ. V was pared by 7 bases and J by 0 bases, with 9 bases of the junction left unmatched. The CDR3 is made up of 16 amino acids. The CDR3 spells CASGRTGDSSTDTQYF. CDR3 bases: TGCGCCAGCGGACGGACAGGGGATTCTAGCACAGATACGCAGTATTTT.

Here the CDR3 DNA reads TGTGCCATCAGTGGGAATCCGGGACTAGCGGGCACAAGCACAGATACGCAGTATTTT. Amino acid sequence: CAISGNPGLAGTSTDTQYF. This chain connects TRBV10-3 to TRBJ2-3, with 12 nucleotides matching TRBD2. CDR1 and CDR2 (germline): ENHRY, SYGVKD. V lost 4 bases and J lost 0; bases outside the gene matches: 11. The CDR3 consists of 19 residues.

The CDR3 is CASSILAEETQYF. In DNA form, the CDR3 reads TGTGCCAGTAGTATACTAGCGGAAGAGACCCAGTACTTC. The rearrangement joins TRBV19 to TRBJ2-5; 7 bases map to TRBD2. Looked up from germline, CDR1 is LNHDA and CDR2 is SQIVND (reference sequence). V gave up 2 bases and J gave up 3 bases; unmatched junction bases: 0. This CDR3 comprises 13 residues.

V and J are TRBV7-9 and TRBJ1-1; D gene unclear. CDR3 length equals 14 residues. Looked up from germline, CDR1 is SEHNR and CDR2 is FQNEAQ (reference sequence). The germline V and J ends were trimmed by 1 base and 5 bases, with 11 bases remaining between them. The CDR3 DNA follows: TGTGCCAGCAGCTTAGGGGCCCCGGGAACTGAAGCTTTCTTT. It specifies CASSLGAPGTEAFF.

This clone was seen a few times. The sample holds other DNA sequences that translate to the same CDR3. CDR3: CASSLSGSYEQYF. The DNA for the CDR3 is TGTGCCAGCAGCTTATCAGGGTCCTACGAGCAGTACTTC. The chain couples TRBV11-2 to TRBJ2-7; a weak D match, TRBD1 (5 bases). The CDR3 runs to 13 residues. V was pared by 2 bases and J by 1 base, with 6 bases between. Germline CDR1 SGHAT, CDR2 FQNNGV.

Only a few counts were recorded for this clone. The chain uses TRBV6-6 and TRBJ1-1; weak D call: TRBD1 (6 bases). This CDR3 has 11 amino acids. V was pared by 11 bases and J by 8 bases, with 15 bases between. Germline V gives CDR1 MNHNY, CDR2 SVGAGI (reference sequence). The CDR3 is CAGSTGTEAFF. CDR3 nucleotides: TGTGCCGGATCGACAGGCACGGAAGCTTTCTTT.

The chain links TRBV27 to TRBJ1-2; no reliable D call. V was cut by 0 bases and J by 5 bases, with 10 bases left in between. Germline V CDR1 and CDR2: MNHEY, SMNVEV (reference sequence). There are 14 residues in the CDR3. The CDR3 sequence: CASSLSEGQYGYTF. CDR3 nucleotide sequence: TGTGCCAGCAGTTTATCCGAGGGCCAGTATGGCTACACCTTC.

The V gene is TRBV6-6, the J gene TRBJ1-4, with D unclear. CDR3 length: 16 residues. Germline CDR1 is MNHNY and CDR2 is SVGAGI (reference sequence). The ends were cut back, 0 bases at V and 7 bases at J, with 15 bases in the middle. CDR3 coding DNA: TGTGCCAGCAGTTACTCGACCCGGGGTAAGGGTGAAAAACTGTTTTTT. It is translated as CASSYSTRGKGEKLFF.

The table lists this clone with a few counts. The chain combines TRBV5-1 with TRBJ2-3; 8 bases match TRBD2. Trimming took 0 bases from V and 4 from J; bases not matched to a gene: 10. The germline CDR1 and CDR2 sequences are SGHRS and YFSETQ. The CDR3 is made up of 17 amino acids. CDR3 bases: TGCGCCAGCAGCTTGGACCGAGCGGGAGTTGCCGCAGATACGCAGTATTTT. Translating gives CASSLDRAGVAADTQYF.

This clone has more than one count but fewer than ten. This chain joins TRBV4-1 and TRBJ1-1; D gene unclear. V lost 1 base and J lost 10, with 10 bases in between. Germline V CDR1 and CDR2: MGHRA, YSYEKL. The CDR3 runs to 12 residues. The CDR3 protein is CASSQVSGVAFF. CDR3 DNA sequence: TGCGCCAGCAGCCAAGTATCCGGGGTAGCTTTCTTT.

The chain has TRBV21-1 and TRBJ2-1; TRBD2 reflects the table's D call only, with no check against the DNA. TRBV21-1 is recorded as a pseudogene. The CDR3 has 17 amino acids. CDR3: CASSKQSGRGSYNEQFF. CDR3 nucleotide sequence: TGTGCCAGCAGCAAACAGAGCGGGAGGGGCTCCTACAATGAGCAGTTCTTC.

The J gene is TRBJ2-1, the V gene TRBV28; TRBD2 is a possible D gene (7 bases). Trimming took off 8 bases at V and 4 bases at J, with 18 bases between the two ends. This CDR3 spans 15 amino acids. Looked up from germline, CDR1 is MDHEN and CDR2 is SYDVKM. The CDR3 DNA reads as TGTGCCAGCCAGTTTGGGGGGGCCATGTACAATGAGCAGTTCTTC. Translating it yields CASQFGGAMYNEQFF.

This sequence joins TRBV5-1 and TRBJ2-5; 7 bases are shared with TRBD2. This CDR3 spans 13 amino acids. Per the germline V gene, CDR1 is SGHRS and CDR2 is YFSETQ. The junction had 7 bases not matched to a gene; V was cut back by 7 bases and J by 4 bases. Here the CDR3 reads CASGGGSLETQYF. The CDR3 DNA reads as TGCGCCAGCGGCGGCGGGAGCCTAGAGACCCAGTACTTC.

The rearrangement uses TRBV19 and TRBJ1-1; TRBD1 aligns across 8 bases. Germline CDR1 and CDR2: LNHDA and SQIVND (reference sequence). The CDR3 extends over 15 amino acids. Trimming took 6 bases from V and 6 from J; bases not matched to a gene: 12. The CDR3 nucleotides are TGTGCCAGTAGCCCCCATTCCGGGACAGGTGCTGAAGCTTTCTTT. Protein sequence: CASSPHSGTGAEAFF.

The chain couples TRBV5-1 to TRBJ2-7, with TRBD1 as a possible D gene (6 bases). Germline CDR1 and CDR2: SGHRS and YFSETQ. V lost 0 bases, J lost 2 bases, and 9 bases lay in between. The CDR3 is made up of 14 amino acids. The CDR3 is CASSLGDNAYEQYF. CDR3 coding DNA: TGCGCCAGCAGCTTGGGGGACAACGCCTACGAGCAGTACTTC.

The rearrangement links TRBV5-1 to TRBJ1-4; D is perhaps TRBD1 (5 bases). V was cut by 4 bases and J by 8 bases, with 12 bases left in between. CDR1 is SGHRS and CDR2 is YFSETQ in the germline V gene. The CDR3 has 13 residues. The CDR3 protein is CASSPFGGEKLFF. DNA of the CDR3: TGCGCCAGCAGCCCCTTCGGGGGGGAAAAACTGTTTTTT.